One and the same sample provided the 25 T cell receptor beta chains below, sequenced in a study of cytomegalovirus exposure and HLA in healthy donors. The PCR made use of 60 Vbeta and 13 Jbeta primers. Method: immunoSEQ multiplex PCR; TCRdb's copy keeps in-frame clones and lacks some. The sample shows about 100,000 clones, about 80% of them seen only once. Input material: PBMCs. Receptors originate from a man aged 25 to 40 in good health and CMV-seronegative.

V usage is TRBV21-1 and J usage is TRBJ2-1; no DNA check was done on the table's D call, TRBD2. TRBV21-1 constitutes a pseudogene. This CDR3 is built from 17 residues. CDR3 amino acids: CASIPIEAGSSYNEQFF. The DNA for the CDR3 is TGTGCCAGCATCCCAATTGAGGCGGGCAGCTCCTACAATGAGCAGTTCTTC.

The CDR3 DNA is TGTGCCAGCAGTTTATGGGGGGAGGAACTTGCTTCACCCCTCCACTTT. Its protein product is CASSLWGEELASPLHF. The rearrangement uses TRBV28 and TRBJ1-6; maybe TRBD1 (5 bases). The ends were cut back, 0 bases at V and 9 bases at J, with 15 bases in the middle. This CDR3 is built from 16 residues. Per germline, CDR1 MDHEN and CDR2 SYDVKM.

With regard to this clone: This CDR3 is also generated by other DNA sequences in the sample. The chain couples TRBV18 to TRBJ2-2; 9 bases match TRBD1. Looked up from germline, CDR1 is KGHSH and CDR2 is LQKENI. This CDR3 is 15 amino acids long. Trimming removed 2 bases from V and 3 bases from J; junction bases left unmatched: 1. For the CDR3, the DNA is TGTGCCAGCTCACCAAGGACAGGGGACACCGGGGAGCTGTTTTTT. Translated, it gives CASSPRTGDTGELFF.

CDR3 sequence reads: CATSSQFGSFSYNEQFF. The CDR3 DNA follows: TGTGCCACCAGCAGCCAATTCGGGAGCTTTTCCTACAATGAGCAGTTCTTC. The chain recombines TRBV15 with TRBJ2-1; possibly TRBD2 for D (6 bases). Germline values: CDR1 LNHNV, CDR2 YYDKDF (reference sequence). Trimming removed 3 bases from V and 1 base from J, with 16 bases in between. CDR3 length equals 17 residues.

The rearrangement joins TRBV19 to TRBJ2-1; 9 nucleotides align to TRBD2. Looked up from germline, CDR1 is LNHDA and CDR2 is SQIVND (reference sequence). CDR3 length: 16 amino acids. V was pared by 3 bases and J by 4 bases, with 7 bases of the junction left unmatched. CDR3 DNA: TGTGCCAGTAGTATCCCACGCGGGGGGGGTTACAATGAGCAGTTCTTC. It encodes CASSIPRGGGYNEQFF.

The chain uses TRBV28 and TRBJ2-1; tentative D call: TRBD2 (6 bases). Germline V lookup: CDR1 MDHEN, CDR2 SYDVKM. Trimming pared 3 bases from V and 2 bases from J, leaving 11 bases between. The CDR3 loop spans 15 amino acids. CDR3 in DNA: TGTGCCAGCAGTTTTTCCGGGAGTCCCTACAATGAGCAGTTCTTC. Translation gives CASSFSGSPYNEQFF.

This clone appeared a few times. This rearrangement joins TRBV29-1 to TRBJ1-1, with D possibly matching TRBD1 (6 bases). V lost 6 bases, J lost 2 bases, and 16 bases lay in between. This CDR3 region has 14 residues. Germline CDR1 is SQVTM and CDR2 is ANQGSEA. The CDR3 reads CSVRGTLVNTEAFF. In DNA, the CDR3 is TGCAGCGTACGTGGGACACTTGTTAACACTGAAGCTTTCTTT.

This rearrangement joins TRBV7-9 to TRBJ2-4; D unclear. V lost 3 bases to trimming and J lost 1 base, with 10 bases between them. In germline, CDR1 is SEHNR, CDR2 FQNEAQ (reference sequence). This CDR3 spans 15 amino acids. CDR3 sequence: CASSFLDWAKNIQYF. CDR3 DNA: TGTGCCAGCAGCTTTCTAGACTGGGCCAAAAACATTCAGTACTTC.

Turning to this clone: This same CDR3 is encoded by further DNA sequences in the sample. The chain employs TRBV2 and TRBJ1-6, with no clear D. This CDR3 has 13 amino acids. The V gene's germline CDR1 is SNHLY and CDR2 FYNNEI. The V end lost 6 bases, the J end lost 9 bases, and 12 bases lay between the germline ends. The CDR3 DNA sequence: TGTGCCAGCAGAACGGGTATAATTTCACCCCTCCACTTT. This sequence encodes CASRTGIISPLHF. The entire variable domain, with the rest obtained from reference TRBV2 and TRBJ1-6, is as follows: EPEVTQTPSHQVTQMGQEVILRCVPISNHLYFYWYRQILGQKVEFLVSFYNNEISEKSEIFDDQFSVERPDGSNFTLKIRSTKLEDSAMYFCASRTGIISPLHFGNGTRLTVT.

This clone came up a few times. The V call is TRBV28, the J call TRBJ2-7, with 8 bases that match TRBD2. Germline loops: CDR1 MDHEN, CDR2 SYDVKM. This CDR3 has 19 amino acids. Trimming removed 4 bases from V and 2 bases from J; junction bases left unmatched: 19. The CDR3: CASSSRGGRGASTPYEQYF. CDR3 bases: TGTGCCAGCAGTTCACGAGGTGGGCGGGGGGCCTCTACCCCCTACGAGCAGTACTTC.

The chain links TRBV28 to TRBJ2-3, with 8 bases that match TRBD2. Germline V gene lookup returns CDR1 MDHEN and CDR2 SYDVKM. The CDR3 totals 16 residues. V was clipped by 4 bases and J by 2 bases; unmatched bases: 8. Here the CDR3 reads CASSSGTSGVTDTQYF. DNA for the CDR3: TGTGCCAGCAGTTCCGGAACTAGCGGAGTCACAGATACGCAGTATTTT.

The chain is built from TRBV18 and TRBJ2-3; no clear D gene. Trimming removed 2 bases at V and 2 bases at J, with 11 bases between. In germline, CDR1 is KGHSH, CDR2 LQKENI. The CDR3 sequence is 15 residues long. For the CDR3, the DNA is TGTGCCAGCTCACCAGGAGACCAGACCACAGATACGCAGTATTTT. It specifies CASSPGDQTTDTQYF.

This rearrangement joins TRBV11-2 to TRBJ2-1, with TRBD2 identical over 15 bases. Per germline, CDR1 SGHAT and CDR2 FQNNGV. V dropped 3 bases and J dropped 15; count of bases not matched to a gene: 21. The CDR3 length is 19 residues. CDR3 coding DNA: TGTGCCAGCAGCTTGGCTCCTGGACTAGCGGGAGGGCCTAACATGGCGGGGTTCTTC. Encoded protein: CASSLAPGLAGGPNMAGFF.

The rearrangement uses TRBV5-6 and TRBJ2-1; 12 bases are shared with TRBD2. Germline values: CDR1 SGHDT, CDR2 YYEEEE. Losses at the gene ends were 0 bases for V and 15 bases for J; bases not matched to a gene: 10. The CDR3 is 15 amino acids. This chain's CDR3 is CASSLGLAGDVGTFF. The CDR3 DNA follows: TGTGCCAGCAGCTTGGGACTAGCGGGGGACGTCGGCACGTTCTTC.

V gene TRBV18 combines with J gene TRBJ2-7, with 9 bases aligning to TRBD1. Trimming cost V 2 bases and J 6 bases; bases outside gene matches: 2. Germline V gene lookup returns CDR1 KGHSH and CDR2 LQKENI. The CDR3 is 13 residues long. The CDR3 nucleotides read TGTGCCAGCTCACCAGGGACAGGGAGCGAGCAGTACTTC. It codes for CASSPGTGSEQYF.

The chain links TRBV6-1 to TRBJ2-7, with 10 bases identical to TRBD1. The length of the CDR3 is 15 residues. Trimming at V came to 7 bases and at J to 5 bases, leaving 11 bases not matched to a gene. Germline V gene lookup returns CDR1 MNHNS and CDR2 SASEGT. This CDR3 reads CASTHSRTGGNEQYF. The CDR3 coding sequence is TGTGCCAGCACCCATTCCCGGACAGGGGGAAACGAGCAGTACTTC.

The genes are TRBV19 and TRBJ2-2, with 11 bases matching TRBD1. J gave up 1 base and V 3 bases, and 10 bases lay outside the gene matches. The CDR3 runs to 19 residues. CDR1 LNHDA and CDR2 SQIVND come from the germline V gene (reference sequence). The CDR3 sequence: CASSIGQGALIGNTGELFF. The CDR3, as DNA: TGTGCCAGTAGTATTGGACAGGGGGCACTCATTGGGAACACCGGGGAGCTGTTTTTT.

This chain's CDR3 is CASSIEGGGGQPQHF. The CDR3 DNA is TGTGCCAGTAGTATAGAGGGGGGGGGTGGACAGCCCCAGCATTTT. This chain connects TRBV19 to TRBJ1-5, with a weak D call TRBD1 (5 bases). Germline CDR1 reads LNHDA; CDR2 reads SQIVND (reference sequence). The CDR3 has 15 residues. V was trimmed by 0 bases and J by 7 bases, leaving 13 bases between them.

This clone was recorded only once. The rearrangement joins TRBV19 to TRBJ1-2; 11 bases line up with TRBD1. CDR3 length: 14 residues. Germline V gene sequence: CDR1 LNHDA, CDR2 SQIVND (reference sequence). J was trimmed by 6 bases and V by 4 bases; bases with no gene match: 4. The CDR3 reads CASSTGDRGDGYTF. CDR3 nucleotides: TGTGCCAGTAGTACCGGGGACAGGGGGGATGGCTACACCTTC. The full variable domain, in which reference TRBV19 and TRBJ1-2 provide the parts outside the CDR3, is DGGITQSPKYLFRKEGQNVTLSCEQNLNHDAMYWYRQDPGQGLRLIYYSQIVNDFQKGDIAEGYSVSREKKESFPLTVTSAQKNPTAFYLCASSTGDRGDGYTFGSGTRLTVV.

V and J are TRBV5-1 and TRBJ2-1; 7 bases fit TRBD1. This CDR3 has 16 amino acids. With 2 bases clipped from V and 0 bases from J, the junction kept 5 bases outside the gene matches. The germline gives CDR1 SGHRS, CDR2 YFSETQ. CDR3 loop: CASSFAGDSSYNEQFF. CDR3 DNA sequence: TGCGCCAGCAGCTTCGCAGGGGACAGCTCCTACAATGAGCAGTTCTTC.

The chain uses TRBV2 and TRBJ1-5; the D is unclear. The V and J ends lost 7 bases and 4 bases respectively, with 11 bases between them. The germline gives CDR1 SNHLY, CDR2 FYNNEI. The CDR3 extends over 13 amino acids. The CDR3 region is CASTGRENQPQHF. The CDR3 nucleotides are TGTGCCAGCACGGGGAGGGAAAATCAGCCCCAGCATTTT.

This clone was seen a handful of times. The chain has TRBV5-1 and TRBJ2-1, with 9 bases that match TRBD1. This CDR3 region has 16 residues. Germline V gives CDR1 SGHRS, CDR2 YFSETQ. V trimming: 4 bases; J trimming: 0 bases; junction bases outside the gene matches: 5. Here the CDR3 reads CASSDTTGGSYNEQFF. CDR3 nucleotide sequence: TGCGCCAGCAGCGACACGACAGGGGGCTCCTACAATGAGCAGTTCTTC.

The J gene is TRBJ2-1, the V gene TRBV7-8, with 16 bases lining up with TRBD2. The V gene's germline CDR1 is SGHVS and CDR2 FQNEAQ. This CDR3 is 19 amino acids long. V dropped 6 bases and J dropped 2; count of bases not matched to a gene: 10. The CDR3 protein is CASRRDGGTSGGAYNEQFF. The CDR3 nucleotides read TGTGCCAGCAGACGAGACGGGGGGACTAGCGGGGGGGCCTACAATGAGCAGTTCTTC.

The genes are TRBV18 and TRBJ2-5; D might be TRBD1 (6 bases). V lost 1 base and J lost 5, with 11 bases in between. The CDR3 spans 14 residues. The germline gives CDR1 KGHSH, CDR2 LQKENI. This CDR3 reads CASSPLAGEETQYF. In nucleotides, the CDR3 is TGTGCCAGCTCACCACTGGCAGGGGAGGAGACCCAGTACTTC.

This clone was seen a few times. V and J are TRBV19 and TRBJ2-1, with TRBD1 as a possible D gene (6 bases). Per germline, CDR1 LNHDA and CDR2 SQIVND (reference sequence). This CDR3 region has 16 residues. Trimming shortened V by 6 bases and J by 0 bases, and 15 bases separated the two germline ends. The CDR3 DNA is TGTGCCAGTAGAGCCGGTCGGGACACCTCCTACAATGAGCAGTTCTTC. Amino acids: CASRAGRDTSYNEQFF.